Presented here are 20 T cell receptor beta chains from one specimen sequenced in a study of blood T cells in healthy people across ages. Sample-barcoded 5' priming and a J-beta primer mix drove a second PCR of roughly 7 to 11 cycles. Each CDR3 protein is one row after TCRdb ran MiXCR on the 5' RACE reads. The sample has some 710,000 distinct CDR3 sequences; about 45% are singletons. Input material: blood. The receptor set was obtained from an elderly man in good health.

The rearrangement joins TRBV7-8 to TRBJ1-1, with 7 nucleotides matching TRBD1. This CDR3 region has 14 residues. From germline, CDR1 is SGHVS and CDR2 FQNEAQ. Trimming took 4 bases from V and 2 from J; bases not matched to a gene: 4. The CDR3 spells CASSYRGRNTEAFF. Written as DNA, the CDR3 is TGTGCCAGCAGCTATAGGGGGCGTAACACTGAAGCTTTCTTT.

This clonotype was observed a handful of times. The V gene is TRBV6-5, the J gene TRBJ2-4; the match to TRBD2 covers 7 bases. Germline CDR1 is MNHEY and CDR2 is SVGAGI. V was pared by 6 bases and J by 5 bases, with 10 bases of the junction left unmatched. The CDR3 has 15 amino acids. The CDR3 reads CASRRKRGEENIQYF. DNA for the CDR3: TGTGCCAGCAGGCGGAAGCGGGGTGAAGAAAACATTCAGTACTTC.

The chain joins TRBV5-1 to TRBJ2-1, with D maybe TRBD2 (6 bases). V lost 1 base and J 8 bases, leaving 13 bases between the germline ends. The CDR3 runs to 14 residues. Per germline, CDR1 SGHRS and CDR2 YFSETQ. This CDR3 reads CASSLSGDTDEQFF. Here the CDR3 DNA reads TGCGCCAGCAGCTTGTCGGGGGATACCGATGAGCAGTTCTTC.

About this clonotype itself: At one boundary the junction diverges from the germline segment, which might be a read error. The chain combines TRBV9 with TRBJ2-5; D assignment may be TRBD1 or TRBD2 (5 bases each). The germline V gene encodes CDR1 SGDLS and CDR2 YYNGEE. The CDR3 runs to 14 residues. CDR3 protein: CASSVATGPETQYF. DNA of the CDR3: TGTGCCAGTAGCGTAGCGACGGGGCCGGAGACCCAGTACTTC.

The chain couples TRBV4-3 to TRBJ1-5, with D possibly TRBD1 on 5 matching bases. The V gene's germline CDR1 is LGHNA and CDR2 YSLEER. Trimming cost V 1 base and J 5 bases, with 6 bases left between them. This CDR3 region has 13 residues. The DNA for the CDR3 is TGCGCCAGCAGCCAAGCGGGGGATCAGCCCCAGCATTTT. This translates into CASSQAGDQPQHF.

The V gene is TRBV5-1, the J gene TRBJ2-1, with no clear D. Germline CDR1 SGHRS, CDR2 YFSETQ. The V and J ends lost 0 bases and 2 bases respectively, with 6 bases between them. This CDR3 spans 14 amino acids. CDR3 coding DNA: TGCGCCAGCAGCTTGGGGAATCCCTACAATGAGCAGTTCTTC. It encodes CASSLGNPYNEQFF.

The chain recombines TRBV12-3 or TRBV12-4 with TRBJ2-5, with D unclear. This CDR3 region has 14 residues. V was trimmed by 7 bases and J by 1 base, leaving 13 bases between them. The CDR3 nucleotides are TGTGCCAGCAAAACCGGTATAGTCCAAGAGACCCAGTACTTC. This translates into CASKTGIVQETQYF.

This clonotype was found once. The gene calls are TRBV29-1 and TRBJ2-1; D tentatively fits TRBD1 or TRBD2 (6 bases each). CDR3 length: 8 amino acids. Per germline, CDR1 SQVTM and CDR2 ANQGSEA. CDR3 protein: CSGGGQFF. CDR3 DNA: TGCAGTGGAGGGGGGCAGTTCTTC.

In its sample, this clonotype was seen many times. The chain combines TRBV27 with TRBJ2-7, with 10 nucleotides matching TRBD1. From germline, CDR1 is MNHEY and CDR2 SMNVEV (reference sequence). The length of the CDR3 is 13 residues. V lost 5 bases, J lost 7 bases, and 5 bases stayed unmatched. This CDR3 reads CASSPRTGGEQYF. The DNA for the CDR3 is TGTGCCAGCAGTCCTAGGACAGGGGGAGAGCAGTACTTC.

In regard to this clonotype: A much larger clone sits a single nucleotide away, making a read error possible. The rearrangement links TRBV29-1 to TRBJ1-1; D call uncertain. Trimming left V 6 bases short and J 1 base short, with 6 bases between. The CDR3 extends over 11 amino acids. Germline V lookup: CDR1 SQVTM, CDR2 ANQGSEA. CDR3 sequence reads: CSVTKNTEAFF. DNA for the CDR3: TGCAGCGTGACAAAGAACACTGAAGCTTTCTTT.

The genes are TRBV29-1 and TRBJ2-3, with 7 bases identical to TRBD1. Trimming took 4 bases from V and 2 from J; bases not matched to a gene: 6. The CDR3 totals 14 residues. Germline CDR1 reads SQVTM; CDR2 reads ANQGSEA. CDR3 residues: CSVAEGQSTDTQYF. CDR3 in DNA: TGCAGCGTTGCTGAGGGACAGTCCACAGATACGCAGTATTTT.

V gene TRBV3-1 combines with J gene TRBJ2-7, with a tentative D call TRBD1 (5 bases). TRBJ2-5 matches the DNA end more closely, so the J call is doubtful. This CDR3 is built from 13 residues. Germline assignment: CDR1 LGHDT and CDR2 YNNKEL (reference sequence). DNA for the CDR3: TGTGCCAGCAGTCCGAAGGGGTTCGAGACCCAGTACTTC. Translating it yields CASSPKGFETQYF.

DNA of the CDR3: TGTGCCATCAACAACGGACTAGCGGGGGGGACCGGGGAGCTGTTTTTT. Translating it yields CAINNGLAGGTGELFF. The genes are TRBV10-3 and TRBJ2-2; 15 bases match TRBD2. The CDR3 contains 16 residues. The germline CDR1 and CDR2 sequences are ENHRY and SYGVKD. The junction had 5 bases not matched to a gene; V was cut back by 7 bases and J by 5 bases.

This clonotype turned up a few times. J is TRBJ2-7 and V is TRBV28; D could derive from TRBD1 or TRBD2 (7 bases each). Germline loops: CDR1 MDHEN, CDR2 SYDVKM. The V gene lost 6 bases and the J gene lost 1 base, with 25 bases spanning the gap. There are 18 residues in the CDR3. The CDR3 loop reads CASSMGRGGQVKSYEQYF. As DNA, the CDR3 is TGTGCCAGCAGCATGGGGAGGGGTGGACAGGTGAAGTCCTACGAGCAGTACTTC. The full variable domain, in which reference TRBV28 and TRBJ2-7 provide the parts outside the CDR3, is DVKVTQSSRYLVKRTGEKVFLECVQDMDHENMFWYRQDPGLGLRLIYFSYDVKMKEKGDIPEGYSVSREKKERFSLILESASTNQTSMYLCASSMGRGGQVKSYEQYFGPGTRLTVT.

As regards this clonotype: Germline is not matched at one junction end, which may reflect a read error. The chain combines TRBV6-2 or TRBV6-3 with TRBJ1-1; D not resolved. The CDR3 extends over 14 amino acids. The germline V gene has CDR1 MNHEY and CDR2 SVGEGT. The CDR3 loop reads CASIYAAFYTEAFF. CDR3 sequence (DNA): TGTGCCAGCATTTACGCGGCATTTTACACTGAAGCTTTCTTT.

The genes are TRBV4-2 and TRBJ2-5; 10 nucleotides match TRBD2. V was clipped by 3 bases and J by 2 bases; unmatched bases: 3. The CDR3 is 15 amino acids. Germline lookup yields CDR1 LGHNA and CDR2 YNFKEQ. This chain's CDR3 is CASSQSTSGQETQYF. The CDR3 region has the DNA TGTGCCAGCAGCCAGTCGACTAGCGGGCAAGAGACCCAGTACTTC.

A few counts support this clonotype. The rearrangement links TRBV7-3 to TRBJ2-5; 7 nucleotides match TRBD2. Trimming at V came to 8 bases and at J to 3 bases, leaving 6 bases not matched to a gene. The germline V gene encodes CDR1 SGHTA and CDR2 FQGTGA. The CDR3 covers 13 residues. The CDR3 is CASGYGLEETQYF. CDR3 sequence (DNA): TGTGCCAGCGGATACGGACTAGAAGAGACCCAGTACTTC.

This clonotype was picked up a small number of times. The chain links TRBV25-1 to TRBJ1-1; 8 nucleotides line up with TRBD1. The CDR3 covers 15 residues. In germline, CDR1 is MGHDK, CDR2 SYGVNS. Trimming at V came to 8 bases and at J to 0 bases, leaving 8 bases not matched to a gene. In DNA form, the CDR3 reads TGTGCCAGCCGGTCCGACAGGGGTCTGAACACTGAAGCTTTCTTT. Translating it yields CASRSDRGLNTEAFF.

In DNA form, the CDR3 reads TGTGCCAGCAGCTCCTCGTTCGCGGGAGGGGACTACAATGAGCAGTTCTTC. Amino acids: CASSSSFAGGDYNEQFF. This chain joins TRBV7-2 and TRBJ2-1; 9 bases agree with TRBD2. Per germline, CDR1 SGHTA and CDR2 FQGNSA. J lost 3 bases, V lost 4 bases, and 10 bases had no gene match. This CDR3 is 17 amino acids long.

In regard to this clonotype: This may be a read error, as it is one base from a much larger clone. The J gene is TRBJ1-2, the V gene TRBV10-3, with TRBD1 matching over 10 bases. Germline assignment: CDR1 ENHRY and CDR2 SYGVKD. CDR3 length equals 16 residues. In nucleotides, the CDR3 is TGTGTCATCAGCGCCGGGACAGGGGTAGCGAGTTATGGCTACACCTTC. It encodes CVISAGTGVASYGYTF.